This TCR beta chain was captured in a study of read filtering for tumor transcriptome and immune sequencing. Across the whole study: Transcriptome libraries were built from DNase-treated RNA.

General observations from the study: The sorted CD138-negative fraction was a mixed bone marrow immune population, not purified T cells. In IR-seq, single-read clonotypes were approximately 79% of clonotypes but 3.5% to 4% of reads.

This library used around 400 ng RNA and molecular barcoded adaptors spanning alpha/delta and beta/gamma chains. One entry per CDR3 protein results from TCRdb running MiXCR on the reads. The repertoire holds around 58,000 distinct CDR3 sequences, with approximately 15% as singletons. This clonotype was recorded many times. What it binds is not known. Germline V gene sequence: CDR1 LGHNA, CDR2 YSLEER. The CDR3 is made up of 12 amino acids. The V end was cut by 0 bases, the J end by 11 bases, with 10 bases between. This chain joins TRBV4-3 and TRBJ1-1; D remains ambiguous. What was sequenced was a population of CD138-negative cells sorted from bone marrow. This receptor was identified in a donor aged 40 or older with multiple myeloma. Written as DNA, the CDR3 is TGCGCCAGCAGCCAAGATCGGTGTGGGGCTTTCTTT. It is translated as CASSQDRCGAFF.